Below are 22 T cell receptor beta chains sequenced from a single sample in a study of shared clonotypes between healthy human individuals. Repertoires were generated with immunoSEQ multiplex PCR, while TCRdb's copy carries only in-frame clones and drops some. Of millions of clones in the sample, around nine tenths were seen once. What was sequenced was naive CD4+ T cells sorted from blood. Subset given: CD45RA+ positively selected. The receptor source for this set is a man aged 18 to 29 in good health.

The gene calls are TRBV12-5 and TRBJ1-2; tentatively, D is TRBD1 (6 bases). The CDR3 spans 16 residues. Trimming pared 0 bases from V and 2 bases from J, leaving 13 bases between. Germline values: CDR1 LGHNT, CDR2 FRNRAP. In DNA, the CDR3 is TGTGCTAGTGGTTTGGTTCTTCCCGGGACAAACTATGGCTACACCTTC. Translated: CASGLVLPGTNYGYTF.

The chain carries TRBV29-1 and TRBJ1-3; D remains unclear. Trimming left V 4 bases short and J 0 bases short, with 7 bases between. Germline loops: CDR1 SQVTM, CDR2 ANQGSEA. The CDR3 is 13 residues long. The DNA of the CDR3 is TGCAGCGTTGTAGGAAACTCTGGAAACACCATATATTTT. Translation gives CSVVGNSGNTIYF.

The V gene is TRBV5-1, the J gene TRBJ2-3; TRBD2 aligns across 11 bases. Germline V gene lookup returns CDR1 SGHRS and CDR2 YFSETQ. Trimming took 2 bases from V and 6 from J; bases not matched to a gene: 11. This CDR3 is built from 17 residues. CDR3 bases: TGCGCCAGCAGCTTTGTCCCTAGCGGGGGGCGGGTGGATACGCAGTATTTT. Translating gives CASSFVPSGGRVDTQYF.

V gene TRBV28 combines with J gene TRBJ2-1; perhaps TRBD2 as D (6 bases). This CDR3 spans 12 amino acids. The V end lost 6 bases, the J end lost 10 bases, and 13 bases lay between the germline ends. Germline CDR1 MDHEN, CDR2 SYDVKM. CDR3 amino acids: CASRLASGEQFF. CDR3 nucleotide sequence: TGTGCCAGCAGACTAGCCTCGGGGGAGCAGTTCTTC.

The gene calls are TRBV5-1 and TRBJ1-4, with D tentatively TRBD1 (5 bases). The germline V gene encodes CDR1 SGHRS and CDR2 YFSETQ. V lost 4 bases and J lost 6, with 10 bases in between. The CDR3 covers 13 residues. The CDR3 is CASSGRVDEKLFF. The CDR3 nucleotides read TGCGCCAGCAGCGGCAGGGTGGATGAAAAACTGTTTTTT.

The chain employs TRBV10-3 and TRBJ2-5; no reliable D call. The germline gives CDR1 ENHRY, CDR2 SYGVKD. V was pared by 0 bases and J by 4 bases, with 15 bases between. This CDR3 has 16 amino acids. CDR3 sequence: CAISESSQALGETQYF. The CDR3 DNA is TGTGCCATCAGTGAGTCGAGCCAGGCTCTGGGAGAGACCCAGTACTTC.

The rearrangement uses TRBV2 and TRBJ1-5, with 8 bases lining up with TRBD1. Germline V gene sequence: CDR1 SNHLY, CDR2 FYNNEI. The trim removed 4 bases at V and 6 bases at J, leaving 5 bases unmatched. This CDR3 is 14 amino acids long. CDR3 sequence: CASSGQGIAQPQHF. CDR3 DNA: TGTGCCAGCAGTGGACAGGGGATCGCTCAGCCCCAGCATTTT.

The chain uses TRBV5-3 and TRBJ1-1, with D tentatively TRBD1 (5 bases). TRBV5-3 belongs to the ORF category, with a function that is uncertain. The CDR3 is made up of 22 amino acids. Trimming removed 4 bases at V and 0 bases at J, with 34 bases between. The CDR3, as DNA: TGTGCCAGAAGCGGGGGATTAGTGGAGGTTAGGGCCGTAAATCCGATGAACACTGAAGCTTTCTTT. Translated: CARSGGLVEVRAVNPMNTEAFF.

The chain couples TRBV9 to TRBJ1-2; 11 bases align to TRBD1. V dropped 1 base and J dropped 7; count of bases not matched to a gene: 9. Germline V gene lookup returns CDR1 SGDLS and CDR2 YYNGEE. The CDR3 extends over 16 amino acids. CDR3 sequence: CASSVSGTGGSGGYTF. The CDR3 bases are TGTGCCAGCAGCGTAAGCGGGACAGGGGGTTCTGGTGGCTACACCTTC.

The J gene is TRBJ2-6, the V gene TRBV6-1; D might be TRBD1 (6 bases). The CDR3 loop spans 18 amino acids. V was trimmed by 2 bases and J by 0 bases, leaving 14 bases between them. The germline gives CDR1 MNHNS, CDR2 SASEGT. This chain's CDR3 is CASSETAGVPSGANVLTF. The CDR3 DNA sequence: TGTGCCAGCAGTGAAACAGCAGGGGTTCCCTCTGGGGCCAACGTCCTGACTTTC.

This chain connects TRBV5-6 to TRBJ2-4; D is perhaps TRBD2 (5 bases). Germline CDR1 and CDR2: SGHDT and YYEEEE. Trimming cost V 0 bases and J 6 bases, with 13 bases left between them. The CDR3 spans 15 residues. The CDR3 reads CASSLGQSGLNIQYF. The CDR3 bases are TGTGCCAGCAGCTTGGGCCAGAGCGGTTTAAACATTCAGTACTTC.

On this clone itself: This sample includes further DNA sequences coding for the same CDR3. The chain is built from TRBV5-1 and TRBJ2-3; tentatively, D is TRBD1 (6 bases). This CDR3 has 14 residues. From germline, CDR1 is SGHRS and CDR2 YFSETQ. Trimming stripped 0 bases from V and 2 bases from J, with 7 bases between. The CDR3 DNA reads as TGCGCCAGCAGCTTGGACAGGGCCACAGATACGCAGTATTTT. Its translation is CASSLDRATDTQYF.

The chain employs TRBV25-1 and TRBJ2-7; 10 positions match TRBD2. The CDR3 extends over 14 amino acids. J was trimmed by 3 bases and V by 5 bases; bases with no gene match: 4. Germline lookup yields CDR1 MGHDK and CDR2 SYGVNS. The CDR3 DNA reads TGTGCCAGCAGTTCCCCTAGCGGGAGCTACGAGCAGTACTTC. This sequence encodes CASSSPSGSYEQYF.

The rearrangement links TRBV6-5 to TRBJ1-3; 7 bases match TRBD1. Germline CDR1 reads MNHEY; CDR2 reads SVGAGI. This CDR3 has 15 residues. Trimming took 6 bases from V and 0 from J; bases not matched to a gene: 5. The CDR3 here is CASSPDRLSGNTIYF. The CDR3 DNA follows: TGTGCCAGCAGCCCGGACAGGCTCTCTGGAAACACCATATATTTT.

In its sample, this clone was seen once. V usage is TRBV7-2 and J usage is TRBJ1-2, with 8 bases that match TRBD1. Unmatched junction bases numbered 7, after V lost 0 bases and J lost 13 bases. The germline V gene has CDR1 SGHTA and CDR2 FQGNSA. This CDR3 spans 13 amino acids. CDR3: CASSLARDRGPTF. Here the CDR3 DNA reads TGTGCCAGCAGCTTAGCACGAGACAGGGGTCCCACCTTC.

The chain has TRBV5-8 and TRBJ2-3, with D hard to call. The CDR3 extends over 15 amino acids. Germline CDR1 and CDR2: SGHTS and YDEGEE. Trimming pared 2 bases from V and 2 bases from J, leaving 12 bases between. This CDR3 reads CASSLDGYFTDTQYF. CDR3 bases: TGTGCCAGCAGCTTAGACGGATATTTCACAGATACGCAGTATTTT.

The CDR3 spells CASSSLTSGSVDEQFF. In DNA form, the CDR3 reads TGTGCCAGCAGCTCATTGACTAGCGGGAGTGTCGATGAGCAGTTCTTC. The chain joins TRBV14 to TRBJ2-1, with 12 bases aligning to TRBD2. This CDR3 is 16 amino acids long. Germline V gene sequence: CDR1 SGHDN, CDR2 FVKESK. J gave up 8 bases and V 5 bases, and 10 bases lay outside the gene matches.

The genes are TRBV9 and TRBJ2-3, with 7 bases lining up with TRBD2. Germline trimming cut 1 base from V and 2 bases from J; bases unmatched to any gene: 4. The CDR3 sequence is 15 residues long. Germline V CDR1 and CDR2: SGDLS, YYNGEE. The CDR3 sequence is CASSVTSEFTDTQYF. The CDR3 DNA is TGTGCCAGCAGCGTAACTAGCGAGTTCACAGATACGCAGTATTTT.

The genes are TRBV15 and TRBJ2-2; 9 bases fit TRBD1. Germline V gives CDR1 LNHNV, CDR2 YYDKDF (reference sequence). Unmatched junction bases numbered 8, after V lost 5 bases and J lost 4 bases. CDR3 length equals 16 residues. The chain's CDR3 is CATSGRDREITGELFF. The CDR3 DNA is TGTGCCACCAGCGGCCGGGACAGGGAGATCACCGGGGAGCTGTTTTTT.

This chain connects TRBV6-1 to TRBJ2-7, with 11 bases fitting TRBD1. The germline CDR1 and CDR2 sequences are MNHNS and SASEGT. J gave up 4 bases and V 4 bases, and 3 bases lay outside the gene matches. This CDR3 contains 14 residues. The CDR3 is CASSARDRGYEQYF. CDR3 nucleotide sequence: TGTGCCAGCAGTGCCCGGGACAGGGGGTACGAGCAGTACTTC.

The genes are TRBV7-2 and TRBJ2-7; 11 bases are shared with TRBD2. V shed 1 base, J shed 6 bases, and the junction held 11 bases outside the gene matches. Looked up from germline, CDR1 is SGHTA and CDR2 is FQGNSA. The CDR3 is 17 amino acids. Here the CDR3 DNA reads TGTGCCAGCAGCTTAGGCCGCCTAGCGGGGGGAGGTGGCGAGCAGTACTTC. Its protein is CASSLGRLAGGGGEQYF. Supplemented by reference TRBV7-2 and TRBJ2-7, the full variable domain reads GAGVSQSPSNKVTEKGKDVELRCDPISGHTALYWYRQSLGQGLEFLIYFQGNSAPDKSGLPSDRFSAERTGGSVSTLTIQRTQQEDSAVYLCASSLGRLAGGGGEQYFGPGTRLTVT.

V gene TRBV1 combines with J gene TRBJ2-3; the D call of TRBD2 is as the table states it, not checked on the DNA. TRBV1 has pseudogene status. This CDR3 has 16 residues. The CDR3 spells CTSSHGSSGTTDTQYF. The CDR3 DNA reads as TGCACCAGCAGCCATGGCTCTAGCGGGACAACAGATACGCAGTATTTT.